This T cell receptor (beta chain) emerged from a study of T-cell reconstitution after alpha-beta-depleted transplantation in children. General study results and limits: Certain patients had high TCRbeta diversity at day 60, and it came from recipient T cells and thymic progenitors that survived. T-cell counts and diversity were attributed mostly to newly produced T cells one year after transplant. Reportedly, alpha-beta T cells present about two months post-transplant originated from several hundred expanded clones of graft origin.

Unique molecular identifiers were incorporated into the prepared TCRbeta library. TCRdb analysed the PCR reads with MiXCR anew, one entry per CDR3 protein. In the table there are 480,000 or so distinct CDR3 sequences, approximately 10% of which are singletons. The V segment lost 4 bases and the J segment 3 bases; nucleotides outside the gene matches: 5. Germline values: CDR1 MGHRA, CDR2 YSYEKL. The CDR3 loop spans 14 amino acids. This clonotype was recorded many times. The antigen is unknown. The chain joins TRBV4-1 to TRBJ1-1; 7 nucleotides align to TRBD1. This sample comprised PBMCs, obtained before TCRalphabeta/CD19-depleted stem cell transplant. The clonotype originates from a child under 10 years old with inherited bone marrow failure, due to receive a stem cell transplant. The CDR3 bases are TGCGCCAGCAGCCCTAGCCAGGGGGACACTGAAGCTTTCTTT. Translating gives CASSPSQGDTEAFF.